This T cell receptor (beta chain) is drawn from a study of beta chain features in type 1 diabetes. General study findings and limits: Patients with Type 1 diabetes showed moderately but significantly shorter TCRB CDR3s in all four CD4+ subsets. A potential PCR bias toward shorter templates would be equal in patient and control samples.

A sort by CD45RO/CCR7/CD25/CD127/CD95/CD27 yielded CD4+ naive, central memory, regulatory and stem cell-like memory cells. On this clone itself: Antigen specificity is unknown.

Expressed TCRB transcripts got sequenced, as all isolated RNA was reverse transcribed. Sequenced by immunoSEQ multiplex PCR; TCRdb stores in-frame clones only, minus some. The table includes some 120,000 clones, roughly 17% detected once. The sample was central memory CD4+ T cells from blood. The receptor's source is a man aged 18 to 29 with type 1 diabetes.

The CDR3 region is CASSQESGDVNEQFF. The CDR3 region has the DNA TGTGCCAGCAGCCAAGAGTCGGGAGACGTCAATGAGCAGTTCTTC. The J gene is TRBJ2-1, the V gene TRBV4-2, with TRBD2 as a possible D gene (6 bases). With 0 bases removed from V and 6 bases from J, the gap between germline ends came to 12 bases. The CDR3 sequence is 15 residues long. CDR1 LGHNA and CDR2 YNFKEQ come from the germline V gene.